The 23 T cell receptor beta chains below all came from one sample that was sequenced in a study of T cell changes during pregnancy in multiple sclerosis (dated by TCRdb to between 2018 and 2020). Libraries were built with the immunoSEQ multiplex PCR assay. TCRdb mirrors the immuneACCESS table, restricted to in-frame sequences. Some clones are absent from its copies; in checked studies, under half trace to an unresolved V gene, and the reason for the others is unknown. The sample contains tens of thousands of clones, approximately 90% of them found a single time. Around 1% of the sample is held by the ten biggest clonotypes. This specimen consisted of peripheral blood, obtained before pregnancy. Every receptor here comes from a female donor with multiple sclerosis, enrolled in a pregnancy study.

The chain combines TRBV15 with TRBJ1-2; 8 bases align to TRBD1. CDR3 length: 14 residues. After removal of 0 bases from V and 8 bases from J, the junction contained 5 bases not matched to a gene. The germline V gene has CDR1 LNHNV and CDR2 YYDKDF (reference sequence). The CDR3 DNA sequence: TGTGCCACCAGCAGAGAGAGGACAGGGTGGGGCTACACCTTC. This codes for CATSRERTGWGYTF.

This clone was seen a single time. This sequence joins TRBV5-4 and TRBJ2-3; D not certain. The CDR3 consists of 12 residues. CDR1 is SGHNT, CDR2 YYREEE, per germline (reference sequence). V lost 0 bases and J lost 6, with 5 bases in between. The CDR3 reads CASSLAGDTQYF. CDR3 DNA: TGTGCCAGCAGCTTGGCCGGGGATACGCAGTATTTT.

The chain links TRBV7-6 to TRBJ2-7; 7 bases match TRBD2. CDR3 length: 13 residues. Germline V gives CDR1 SGHVS, CDR2 FNYEAQ. Trimming removed 2 bases from V and 4 bases from J; junction bases left unmatched: 2. The chain's CDR3 is CASSLRTSYEQYF. CDR3 DNA sequence: TGTGCCAGCAGCTTAAGGACTAGTTACGAGCAGTACTTC.

The chain is built from TRBV6-5 and TRBJ1-6, with TRBD1 identical over 8 bases. The CDR3 is 15 amino acids. Germline values: CDR1 MNHEY, CDR2 SVGAGI. After removal of 6 bases from V and 2 bases from J, the junction contained 3 bases not matched to a gene. The CDR3 nucleotides read TGTGCCAGCAGGATGACAGGGGCCTATAATTCACCCCTCCACTTT. Residues: CASRMTGAYNSPLHF.

This clone was detected only once. The genes are TRBV19 and TRBJ1-2; D might be TRBD1 (5 bases). Trimming took off 5 bases at V and 5 bases at J, with 6 bases between the two ends. Germline V gene lookup returns CDR1 LNHDA and CDR2 SQIVND (reference sequence). This CDR3 is 11 amino acids long. The CDR3 bases are TGTGCCAGTAGTCCAGGGTATGGCTACACCTTC. Translation gives CASSPGYGYTF.

The chain employs TRBV5-1 and TRBJ1-5, with D perhaps TRBD1 (5 bases). Germline V gene sequence: CDR1 SGHRS, CDR2 YFSETQ. The germline V and J ends were trimmed by 4 bases and 0 bases, with 11 bases remaining between them. The CDR3 runs 15 residues. CDR3 in DNA: TGCGCCAGCAGCCTAGACAGTTATAGCAATCAGCCCCAGCATTTT. Amino acids: CASSLDSYSNQPQHF.

The rearrangement uses TRBV27 and TRBJ2-3; TRBD2 agrees at 7 bases. V lost 4 bases and J lost 6; bases outside the gene matches: 7. The CDR3 totals 14 residues. Germline loops: CDR1 MNHEY, CDR2 SMNVEV (reference sequence). The CDR3 region is CASSSGGAGDTQYF. The CDR3 DNA reads as TGTGCCAGCAGTTCGGGGGGAGCGGGGGATACGCAGTATTTT.

The V call is TRBV5-1, the J call TRBJ2-6; D perhaps matches TRBD1 (5 bases). Germline-derived CDR1 and CDR2 are SGHRS and YFSETQ. V gave up 4 bases and J gave up 4 bases, with 9 bases separating them. The CDR3 is 14 amino acids. The CDR3 nucleotides are TGCGCCAGCAGCCAACAGGCGGGGGCCAACGTCCTGACTTTC. Protein sequence: CASSQQAGANVLTF.

The CDR3 region has the DNA TGTGCTAGTGGCCCCGATGGTCTAACTGAAGCTTTCTTT. Amino acid sequence: CASGPDGLTEAFF. The chain uses TRBV12-5 and TRBJ1-1; D unclear. Germline V gene data show CDR1 as LGHNT and CDR2 as FRNRAP. The CDR3 loop spans 13 amino acids. Trimming cost V 6 bases and J 5 bases, with 13 bases left between them.

The gene calls are TRBV19 and TRBJ1-5; D ambiguous. Between the trimmed V and J ends, which lost 7 bases and 3 bases, there was a span of 10 bases. CDR3 length: 13 amino acids. The germline gives CDR1 LNHDA, CDR2 SQIVND (reference sequence). The chain's CDR3 is CASNTQPNQPQHF. Here the CDR3 DNA reads TGTGCCAGTAACACACAACCCAATCAGCCCCAGCATTTT. The whole variable domain, filled in from reference TRBV19 and TRBJ1-5, reads DGGITQSPKYLFRKEGQNVTLSCEQNLNHDAMYWYRQDPGQGLRLIYYSQIVNDFQKGDIAEGYSVSREKKESFPLTVTSAQKNPTAFYLCASNTQPNQPQHFGDGTRLSIL.

This sequence joins TRBV9 and TRBJ1-2, with D perhaps TRBD1 (6 bases). This CDR3 has 14 amino acids. Looked up from germline, CDR1 is SGDLS and CDR2 is YYNGEE. V shed 3 bases and J shed 2 bases, with 11 bases lying between them. CDR3 in amino acids: CASSEDRLNYGYTF. CDR3 nucleotides: TGTGCCAGCAGCGAGGACAGACTGAACTATGGCTACACCTTC.

V is TRBV5-5 and J is TRBJ1-2; D not certain. Trimming removed 3 bases at V and 1 base at J, with 13 bases between. Germline CDR1 and CDR2: SGHKS and YYEKEE (reference sequence). CDR3 length equals 15 residues. The CDR3 nucleotides read TGTGCCAGCAGCTACCGACCTCAGGTTAACTATGGCTACACCTTC. It translates to CASSYRPQVNYGYTF.

The J gene is TRBJ2-2, the V gene TRBV4-3; TRBD2 matches 12 bases. J was trimmed by 0 bases and V by 3 bases; bases with no gene match: 2. The CDR3 has 17 residues. Germline V gives CDR1 LGHNA, CDR2 YSLEER. CDR3 nucleotides: TGCGCCAGCAGCCAGACTAGCGGGGGACCGAACACCGGGGAGCTGTTTTTT. As protein: CASSQTSGGPNTGELFF.

The genes are TRBV11-3 and TRBJ2-7; 8 nucleotides match TRBD1. In germline, CDR1 is SGHNT, CDR2 YENEEA. This CDR3 has 16 amino acids. J was trimmed by 3 bases and V by 2 bases; bases with no gene match: 9. DNA for the CDR3: TGTGCCAGCAGCTTATCCGGCGACAGGGGCGACTACGAGCAGTACTTC. It translates to CASSLSGDRGDYEQYF.

The V and J genes are TRBV6-1 and TRBJ2-1; 7 positions match TRBD1. Trimming removed 2 bases from V and 3 bases from J; junction bases left unmatched: 1. This CDR3 is 14 amino acids long. The V gene's germline CDR1 is MNHNS and CDR2 SASEGT. The CDR3 DNA reads TGTGCCAGCAGTGAAAGGGGGCTCTACAATGAGCAGTTCTTC. This gives the protein CASSERGLYNEQFF.

The chain uses TRBV6-1 and TRBJ2-7, with 12 bases lining up with TRBD2. Germline trimming cut 3 bases from V and 5 bases from J; bases unmatched to any gene: 8. The CDR3 sequence is 16 residues long. Germline V lookup: CDR1 MNHNS, CDR2 SASEGT. The CDR3 bases are TGTGCCAGCAGTGACCCCTTGACTAGCGGGAGAAACGAGCAGTACTTC. Amino acids: CASSDPLTSGRNEQYF.

This sequence joins TRBV19 and TRBJ1-5; 7 bases map to TRBD1. The CDR3 runs to 14 residues. After removal of 3 bases from V and 2 bases from J, the junction contained 1 base not matched to a gene. Germline loops: CDR1 LNHDA, CDR2 SQIVND (reference sequence). The CDR3 DNA reads TGTGCCAGTAGTATCGGACAGGGCAATCAGCCCCAGCATTTT. Protein sequence: CASSIGQGNQPQHF.

The CDR3 reads CASSLVGGPNTEAFF. In DNA, the CDR3 is TGTGCCAGCAGCCTAGTCGGGGGGCCGAACACTGAAGCTTTCTTT. The chain couples TRBV7-2 to TRBJ1-1; maybe TRBD1 (6 bases). The CDR3 has 15 amino acids. V was pared by 5 bases and J by 1 base, with 14 bases between. CDR1 is SGHTA and CDR2 is FQGNSA in the germline V gene.

V and J are TRBV19 and TRBJ1-1, with 10 positions matching TRBD1. The CDR3 spans 16 residues. The germline V gene encodes CDR1 LNHDA and CDR2 SQIVND (reference sequence). J was trimmed by 1 base and V by 1 base; bases with no gene match: 3. The CDR3 sequence: CASSIGWTGGNTEAFF. Here the CDR3 DNA reads TGTGCCAGTAGTATAGGATGGACAGGGGGGAACACTGAAGCTTTCTTT. The whole variable domain, filled in from reference TRBV19 and TRBJ1-1, reads DGGITQSPKYLFRKEGQNVTLSCEQNLNHDAMYWYRQDPGQGLRLIYYSQIVNDFQKGDIAEGYSVSREKKESFPLTVTSAQKNPTAFYLCASSIGWTGGNTEAFFGQGTRLTVV.

The chain is built from TRBV10-3 and TRBJ1-5; 7 bases agree with TRBD1. V lost 4 bases to trimming and J lost 3 bases; unmatched junction nucleotides: 3. Looked up from germline, CDR1 is ENHRY and CDR2 is SYGVKD. There are 14 residues in the CDR3. DNA of the CDR3: TGTGCCATCAGTGCCGACAGGGCCAATCAGCCCCAGCATTTT. Translating it yields CAISADRANQPQHF.

The V and J genes are TRBV29-1 and TRBJ2-1; tentative D call: TRBD1 (6 bases). CDR1 and CDR2 (germline): SQVTM, ANQGSEA. V was trimmed by 4 bases and J by 4 bases, leaving 17 bases between them. This CDR3 contains 15 residues. CDR3 sequence (DNA): TGCAGCGTTGTTGATCCCCGGGACAAATACAATGAGCAGTTCTTC. It translates to CSVVDPRDKYNEQFF.

V gene TRBV28 combines with J gene TRBJ1-2; no firm D call. V was trimmed by 4 bases and J by 2 bases, leaving 5 bases between them. Germline-derived CDR1 and CDR2 are MDHEN and SYDVKM. The CDR3 is 12 amino acids. CDR3 nucleotide sequence: TGTGCCAGCAGTTCGGTCAACTATGGCTACACCTTC. Its translation is CASSSVNYGYTF.

The rearrangement links TRBV5-8 to TRBJ2-1; D not resolved. V lost 6 bases and J 0 bases, leaving 16 bases between the germline ends. The CDR3 consists of 16 residues. Germline CDR1 and CDR2: SGHTS and YDEGEE. The CDR3 is CASTSIQMSSYNEQFF. The CDR3 nucleotides are TGTGCCAGCACCTCGATCCAAATGAGCTCCTACAATGAGCAGTTCTTC.